This T cell receptor beta chain was retrieved from a study of T-cell memory formation after mild COVID-19. Study-wide points: Later expanders leaned toward CD4+, whereas clones contracting from day 15 to 85 were balanced CD4/CD8. Pre-infection memory contained some responding clones, which suggested that cross-reactive memory had joined.

On this clonotype itself: Its specificity is unknown.

TCRdb redid the calling of the 5' RACE reads with MiXCR, one entry per CDR3 protein. The data hold around 300,000 distinct CDR3 sequences, with more than 13% observed a single time. CDR3 length: 15 amino acids. Germline V gene sequence: CDR1 SGHTA, CDR2 FQGNSA. V trimming: 8 bases; J trimming: 4 bases; junction bases outside the gene matches: 12. Sequencing was done on a sample of PBMCs or a T cell subset sorted from them (not recorded which). This receptor was taken from a man aged 18 to 35 who had mild COVID-19 (a few samples of this study predate the infection). Cell type and time point are not known. The chain carries TRBV7-2 and TRBJ2-5, with TRBD2 matching 8 bases. The DNA of the CDR3 is TGTGCCAGCGTCAGGGTGCGGGGGGCCGGAGAGACCCAGTACTTC. Protein sequence: CASVRVRGAGETQYF.